This TCR beta chain is from a study of T cells in narcolepsy. Study as a whole: Patients with NT1 or NT2 and healthy control donors were enrolled.

Profiled with immunoSEQ multiplex PCR; TCRdb holds only in-frame clones, not every one. The repertoire holds 30,000 to 35,000 clones, with around four fifths as singletons. Germline-derived CDR1 and CDR2 are WNHNN and SYGVQD (reference sequence). V lost 5 bases and J lost 0, with 8 bases in between. There are 14 residues in the CDR3. This receptor was obtained from a human donor with narcolepsy. Sequences were obtained from CD45RA- memory CD4+ T cells from PBMCs. The chain is built from TRBV10-1 and TRBJ1-3; D unclear. CDR3 coding DNA: TGCGCCAGCAGTCTCGACCGCTCTGGAAACACCATATATTTT. This codes for CASSLDRSGNTIYF.